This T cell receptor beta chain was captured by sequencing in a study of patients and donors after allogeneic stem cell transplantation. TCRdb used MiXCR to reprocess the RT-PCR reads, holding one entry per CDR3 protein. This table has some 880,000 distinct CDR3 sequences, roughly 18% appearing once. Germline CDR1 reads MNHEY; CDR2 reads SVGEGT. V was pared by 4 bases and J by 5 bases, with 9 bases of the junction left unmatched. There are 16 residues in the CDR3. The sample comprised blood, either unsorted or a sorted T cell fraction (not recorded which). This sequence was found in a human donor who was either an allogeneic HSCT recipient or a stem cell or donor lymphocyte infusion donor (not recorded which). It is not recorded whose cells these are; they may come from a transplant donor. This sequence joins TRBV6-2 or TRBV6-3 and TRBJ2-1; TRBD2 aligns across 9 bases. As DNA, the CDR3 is TGTGCCAGCAGTTGCTTCGGGACTAGCAGAGACAATGAGCAGTTCTTC. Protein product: CASSCFGTSRDNEQFF.